Each of the 19 T cell receptor beta chains below was sequenced from the same sample in a study of T-cell reconstitution after alpha-beta-depleted transplantation in children. This sample's TCRbeta library carried unique molecular identifier barcodes. TCRdb fed the PCR reads into MiXCR, producing one record per CDR3 protein. This sample has about 440,000 distinct CDR3 sequences, with around two fifths found just once. The sample in question was PBMCs, obtained before TCRalphabeta/CD19-depleted stem cell transplant. These receptors came from a girl aged 2 to 10 with aplastic anemia, due to receive a stem cell transplant.

The chain is built from TRBV7-2 and TRBJ2-7; D not resolved. The germline V and J ends were trimmed by 6 bases and 3 bases, with 15 bases remaining between them. Per the germline V gene, CDR1 is SGHTA and CDR2 is FQGNSA. The CDR3 sequence is 14 residues long. CDR3 residues: CASRERPTGYEQYF. The CDR3 DNA follows: TGTGCCAGCAGAGAAAGGCCGACGGGCTACGAGCAGTACTTC.

To note about this clonotype: A much larger clone is a single base away; this may be a read error. The rearrangement uses TRBV10-3 and TRBJ2-7, with 9 bases matching TRBD2. The germline V gene has CDR1 ENHRY and CDR2 SYGVKD. The length of the CDR3 is 14 residues. In DNA, the CDR3 is TGTGCCATCACAGAACTAGCGGGCTCCCACGAGCAGTACTTC. Encoded protein: CAITELAGSHEQYF.

The CDR3 DNA follows: TGTGCCAGCAGCCAAGAAGGGGGGCTGAAGAACACTGAAGCTTTCTTT. Translation gives CASSQEGGLKNTEAFF. V usage is TRBV3-1 and J usage is TRBJ1-1; the D gene is possibly TRBD1 (6 bases). The CDR3 runs to 16 residues. The V end lost 0 bases, the J end lost 1 base, and 12 bases lay between the germline ends. Germline loops: CDR1 LGHDT, CDR2 YNNKEL (reference sequence).

The chain carries TRBV29-1 and TRBJ2-7; D not resolved. Germline CDR1 and CDR2: SQVTM and ANQGSEA. There are 11 residues in the CDR3. The CDR3 DNA follows: TGCCCCCCCTGTTGTAATGTCGAGCAGTACTTC. Residues: CPPCCNVEQYF.

This clonotype was seen a few times. The chain links TRBV28 to TRBJ2-7; 9 nucleotides line up with TRBD1. Germline trimming cut 5 bases from V and 5 bases from J; bases unmatched to any gene: 25. Germline CDR1 is MDHEN and CDR2 is SYDVKM. This CDR3 is built from 20 residues. The CDR3 bases are TGTGCCAGCAGTCCAAATTCCGGGACAGGGTTCGGCAAAAGTCGACACGAGCAGTACTTC. Protein sequence: CASSPNSGTGFGKSRHEQYF.

This clonotype showed up many times. The chain is built from TRBV30 and TRBJ1-1; D is unclear. There are 14 residues in the CDR3. Trimming removed 0 bases at V and 4 bases at J, with 12 bases between. Germline V lookup: CDR1 GTSNPN, CDR2 SVGIG (reference sequence). The CDR3 protein is CAWSVLGFGTEAFF. As DNA, the CDR3 is TGTGCCTGGAGTGTACTAGGGTTTGGCACTGAAGCTTTCTTT.

The V gene is TRBV12-3 or TRBV12-4, the J gene TRBJ2-7; 7 bases map to TRBD1. This CDR3 has 13 amino acids. J gave up 2 bases and V 6 bases, and 4 bases lay outside the gene matches. CDR3 sequence (DNA): TGTGCCAGCAGCGGGACAGAAACCTACGAGCAGTACTTC. Translating it yields CASSGTETYEQYF.

The table lists this clonotype with a few counts. The genes are TRBV7-9 and TRBJ2-2, with a weak D call TRBD2 (6 bases). CDR1 is SEHNR, CDR2 FQNEAQ, per germline (reference sequence). The CDR3 spans 15 residues. V was trimmed by 5 bases and J by 5 bases, leaving 15 bases between them. The CDR3 DNA is TGTGCCAGCAGCAACCGGGGGACCGCGACCGGGGAGCTGTTTTTT. Protein: CASSNRGTATGELFF.

The V and J genes are TRBV4-1 and TRBJ1-5; D possibly corresponds to TRBD1 (6 bases). V lost 0 bases and J lost 4, with 10 bases in between. The CDR3 runs 15 residues. Germline assignment: CDR1 MGHRA and CDR2 YSYEKL. The CDR3 nucleotides are TGCGCCAGCAGCCAAGAGAACAGGGATAATCAGCCCCAGCATTTT. Residues: CASSQENRDNQPQHF.

The chain combines TRBV29-1 with TRBJ1-4; no firm D call. Germline assignment: CDR1 SQVTM and CDR2 ANQGSEA. Deletions cut 5 bases from V and 7 bases from J, with 14 bases between. The CDR3 contains 13 residues. CDR3 residues: CSVLQSKGEKLFF. The CDR3 nucleotides read TGCAGCGTTCTTCAGAGTAAAGGTGAAAAACTGTTTTTT.

This clonotype occurred a few times. The chain employs TRBV2 and TRBJ2-3; a possible D gene is TRBD2 (6 bases). Trimming shortened V by 5 bases and J by 4 bases, and 16 bases separated the two germline ends. CDR3 length: 15 amino acids. Germline CDR1 reads SNHLY; CDR2 reads FYNNEI. The CDR3 spells CASSLGGTYSDTQYF. The CDR3, as DNA: TGTGCCAGCAGTCTAGGCGGGACCTACTCAGATACGCAGTATTTT.

The rearrangement links TRBV7-9 to TRBJ2-3, with 7 nucleotides matching TRBD2. CDR1 and CDR2 (germline): SEHNR, FQNEAQ (reference sequence). V lost 3 bases to trimming and J lost 2 bases; unmatched junction nucleotides: 5. This CDR3 is built from 15 residues. The CDR3 protein is CASSFGTTITDTQYF. The CDR3 DNA reads TGTGCCAGCAGCTTCGGGACTACCATCACAGATACGCAGTATTTT. The variable domain in full, completed from reference TRBV7-9 and TRBJ2-3, reads DTGVSQNPRHKITKRGQNVTFRCDPISEHNRLYWYRQTLGQGPEFLTYFQNEAQLEKSRLLSDRFSAERPKGSFSTLEIQRTEQGDSAMYLCASSFGTTITDTQYFGPGTRLTVL.

About this clonotype: Mismatch with germline at one junction end may stem from a read error. V is TRBV29-1 and J is TRBJ2-7; D is unresolved. The CDR3 runs 11 residues. Germline CDR1 is SQVTM and CDR2 is ANQGSEA. DNA of the CDR3: TGCAGCGTTGAACAGTATAACGAACAGTACTTC. Translation gives CSVEQYNEQYF.

Ten or more counts support this clonotype. The chain uses TRBV7-2 and TRBJ1-4; D is unresolved. The V gene's germline CDR1 is SGHTA and CDR2 FQGNSA. The CDR3 is 15 amino acids. Trimming left V 4 bases short and J 7 bases short, with 16 bases between. The CDR3 spells CASSSDRPFSEKLFF. CDR3 nucleotides: TGTGCCAGCAGCTCGGACCGACCCTTTAGTGAAAAACTGTTTTTT.

This chain joins TRBV20-1 and TRBJ2-1; 12 positions match TRBD1. After removal of 5 bases from V and 5 bases from J, the junction contained 7 bases not matched to a gene. The length of the CDR3 is 15 residues. CDR1 DFQATT and CDR2 SNEGSKA come from the germline V gene (reference sequence). The CDR3 coding sequence is TGCAGTGCTGGGACAGGGGGCAGGAGGCACAATGAGCAGTTCTTC. This translates into CSAGTGGRRHNEQFF.

The chain carries TRBV6-1 and TRBJ2-4, with 11 bases aligning to TRBD1. Trimming removed 1 base from V and 7 bases from J; junction bases left unmatched: 3. Per germline, CDR1 MNHNS and CDR2 SASEGT. The CDR3 runs to 15 residues. The DNA for the CDR3 is TGTGCCAGCAGTGAAGATGGGACAGGGGGGAACATTCAGTACTTC. Its protein is CASSEDGTGGNIQYF.

V and J are TRBV6-5 and TRBJ1-1, with D perhaps TRBD1 (6 bases). This CDR3 contains 15 residues. The V end was cut by 2 bases, the J end by 4 bases, with 14 bases between. Germline V gene lookup returns CDR1 MNHEY and CDR2 SVGAGI. The CDR3 reads CASSYLWGLSTEAFF. DNA for the CDR3: TGTGCCAGCAGTTACCTTTGGGGGCTGAGCACTGAAGCTTTCTTT.

The sample holds many counts of this clonotype. Mismatch with germline at one junction end may stem from a read error. The chain couples TRBV11-2 to TRBJ2-1, with 11 bases that match TRBD2. This CDR3 region has 16 residues. Per the germline V gene, CDR1 is SGHAT and CDR2 is FQNNGV. CDR3 region: CASSVDRLAGKQEQFF. The CDR3 bases are TGTGCCAGCAGCGTAGATCGACTAGCGGGAAAACAGGAGCAGTTCTTC.

This clonotype was recorded once. CDR3 in amino acids: CASSVGAVADTGELFF. The DNA for the CDR3 is TGTGCCAGCAGCGTAGGGGCAGTCGCGGACACCGGGGAGCTGTTTTTT. This rearrangement joins TRBV9 to TRBJ2-2; D gene unclear. Germline CDR1 reads SGDLS; CDR2 reads YYNGEE. This CDR3 comprises 16 residues. Trimming removed 0 bases from V and 3 bases from J, with 12 bases in between.